This T cell receptor beta chain appears in the sequencing data of a study of CD8 T cells in Susac syndrome. With 7 bases removed from V and 1 base from J, the gap between germline ends came to 13 bases. The CDR3 runs 14 residues. Germline V gene lookup returns CDR1 LNHDA and CDR2 SQIVND (reference sequence). Reverse transcription of about 0.45 to 1 ug RNA was carried out with random hexamers. Amplification of TCR beta CDR3 was carried out by immunoSEQ multiplex PCR, which covered 54 Vbeta and 13 Jbeta segments. From the immunoSEQ multiplex PCR reads, TCRdb called clonotypes with MiXCR, one entry per CDR3 protein. There are hundreds of thousands of distinct CDR3 sequences in the sample; approximately 85% occur only once, and approximately 0.11% lies in the top ten. High-throughput TCR beta sequencing covered peripheral CD8+ and CD4+ T cells. Bulk CD8+ and CD4+ cells came from magnetic negative isolation; CD8+ TEMRA by FACS.

Sequencing was performed on CD8+ T cells from PBMCs. The receptor was derived from a human donor with multiple sclerosis. The V and J genes are TRBV19 and TRBJ1-1; no definite D call. The CDR3 region is CASTHYPANTEAFF. Here the CDR3 DNA reads TGTGCCAGTACCCACTACCCAGCGAACACTGAAGCTTTCTTT.